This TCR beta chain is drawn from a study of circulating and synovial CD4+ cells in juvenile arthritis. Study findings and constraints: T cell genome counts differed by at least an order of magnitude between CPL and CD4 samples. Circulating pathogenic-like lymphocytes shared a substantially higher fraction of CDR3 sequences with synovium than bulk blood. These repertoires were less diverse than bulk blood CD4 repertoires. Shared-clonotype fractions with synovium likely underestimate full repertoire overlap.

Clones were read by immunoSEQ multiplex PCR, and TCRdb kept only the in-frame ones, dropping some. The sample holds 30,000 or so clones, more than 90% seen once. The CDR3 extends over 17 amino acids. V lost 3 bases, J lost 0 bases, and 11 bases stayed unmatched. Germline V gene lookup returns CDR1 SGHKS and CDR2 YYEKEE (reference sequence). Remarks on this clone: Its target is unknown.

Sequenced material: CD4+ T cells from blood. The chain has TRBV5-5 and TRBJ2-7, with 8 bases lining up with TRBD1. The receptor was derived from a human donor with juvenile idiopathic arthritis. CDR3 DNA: TGTGCCAGCAGCTGGGGACAGGTGAGGTCTACCTCCTACGAGCAGTACTTC. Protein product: CASSWGQVRSTSYEQYF.